The 8 T cell receptor beta chains given below trace back to one sample, sequenced in a study of blood T cell repertoires in COVID-19. Repertoires were generated with immunoSEQ multiplex PCR, while TCRdb's copy carries only in-frame clones and drops some. The table includes approximately 400,000 clones, 88% detected once. The sequencing input was PBMCs or T cells enriched from blood (not recorded which). Receptor source: a woman younger than 35 who had recovered from COVID-19.

J is TRBJ1-2 and V is TRBV25-1, with D possibly TRBD1 on 5 matching bases. The CDR3 has 14 amino acids. In germline, CDR1 is MGHDK, CDR2 SYGVNS. V was shortened by 3 bases and J by 1 base, with 9 bases between the two germline ends. CDR3 protein: CASSDLDNNYGYTF. In nucleotides, the CDR3 is TGTGCCAGCAGTGATCTGGACAATAACTATGGCTACACCTTC.

The gene calls are TRBV12-3 or TRBV12-4 and TRBJ1-5; D is uncertain. Trimming took off 4 bases at V and 13 bases at J, with 11 bases between the two ends. The CDR3 consists of 11 residues. The CDR3 DNA reads as TGTGCCAGCAGTTCGGAGGGTCCACAGCATTTT. This encodes CASSSEGPQHF.

J is TRBJ2-1 and V is TRBV7-2; D might be TRBD2 (6 bases). The CDR3 totals 16 residues. V was trimmed by 5 bases and J by 0 bases, leaving 14 bases between them. Germline CDR1 reads SGHTA; CDR2 reads FQGNSA. CDR3 DNA: TGTGCCAGCAGCCTTAGCGGAGAAGCCTCCTACAATGAGCAGTTCTTC. Translated: CASSLSGEASYNEQFF.

In DNA form, the CDR3 reads TGTGCCAACAGGGTTGAGGGCCCTAAGGTCTATGGCTACACCTTC. This translates into CANRVEGPKVYGYTF. V usage is TRBV10-3 and J usage is TRBJ1-2; a weak D match, TRBD1 (6 bases). CDR1 and CDR2 from the germline V gene are ENHRY and SYGVKD. The CDR3 runs to 15 residues. Trimming stripped 10 bases from V and 4 bases from J, with 22 bases between.

The rearrangement links TRBV9 to TRBJ2-1; 7 nucleotides match TRBD2. The germline V gene has CDR1 SGDLS and CDR2 YYNGEE. CDR3 length: 16 amino acids. Losses at the gene ends were 3 bases for V and 4 bases for J; bases not matched to a gene: 10. The chain's CDR3 is CASSANQRGPYNEQFF. CDR3 bases: TGTGCCAGCAGCGCGAACCAGCGGGGTCCGTACAATGAGCAGTTCTTC. Using reference TRBV9 and TRBJ2-1 for the parts outside the CDR3, the full variable domain is DSGVTQTPKHLITATGQRVTLRCSPRSGDLSVYWYQQSLDQGLQFLIQYYNGEERAKGNILERFSAQQFPDLHSELNLSSLELGDSALYFCASSANQRGPYNEQFFGPGTRLTVL.

This chain uses TRBV5-1 with TRBJ2-3, with 9 bases identical to TRBD1. The germline V gene encodes CDR1 SGHRS and CDR2 YFSETQ. CDR3 size: 15 residues. V trimming: 2 bases; J trimming: 5 bases; junction bases outside the gene matches: 6. The CDR3: CASSFRTGEGDTQYF. CDR3 DNA: TGCGCCAGCAGCTTCCGGACAGGGGAGGGAGATACGCAGTATTTT.

This chain links TRBV3-1 (or the pseudogene TRBV3-2) with TRBJ2-1; TRBD2 agrees at 7 bases. CDR1 and CDR2 (germline): LGHDT, YNNKEL (reference sequence). The junction had 5 bases not matched to a gene; V was cut back by 2 bases and J by 13 bases. The length of the CDR3 is 12 residues. This CDR3 is CASSQITSVQFF. CDR3 coding DNA: TGTGCCAGCAGCCAAATCACTAGCGTACAGTTCTTC.

The chain links TRBV7-2 to TRBJ1-3, with 8 positions matching TRBD1. V trimming: 5 bases; J trimming: 4 bases; junction bases outside the gene matches: 7. The length of the CDR3 is 15 residues. Germline CDR1 SGHTA, CDR2 FQGNSA. The CDR3 bases are TGTGCCAGCAGCCCGGACAGGGTGGGAGGAAACACCATATATTTT. Its translation: CASSPDRVGGNTIYF.